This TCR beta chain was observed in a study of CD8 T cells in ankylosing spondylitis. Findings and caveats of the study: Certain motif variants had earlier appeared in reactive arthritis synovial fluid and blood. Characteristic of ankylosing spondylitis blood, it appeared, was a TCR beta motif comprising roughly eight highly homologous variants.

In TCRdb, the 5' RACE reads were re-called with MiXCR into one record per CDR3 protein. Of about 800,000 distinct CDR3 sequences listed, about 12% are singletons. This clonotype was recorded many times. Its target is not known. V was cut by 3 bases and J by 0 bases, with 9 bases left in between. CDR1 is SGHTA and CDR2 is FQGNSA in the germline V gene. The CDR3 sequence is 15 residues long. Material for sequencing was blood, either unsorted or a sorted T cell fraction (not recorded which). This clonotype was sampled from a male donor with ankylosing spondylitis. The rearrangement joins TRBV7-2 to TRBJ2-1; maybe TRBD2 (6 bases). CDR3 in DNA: TGTGCCAGCAGCTTTCGGGGGAGCTCCTACAATGAGCAGTTCTTC. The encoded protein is CASSFRGSSYNEQFF.